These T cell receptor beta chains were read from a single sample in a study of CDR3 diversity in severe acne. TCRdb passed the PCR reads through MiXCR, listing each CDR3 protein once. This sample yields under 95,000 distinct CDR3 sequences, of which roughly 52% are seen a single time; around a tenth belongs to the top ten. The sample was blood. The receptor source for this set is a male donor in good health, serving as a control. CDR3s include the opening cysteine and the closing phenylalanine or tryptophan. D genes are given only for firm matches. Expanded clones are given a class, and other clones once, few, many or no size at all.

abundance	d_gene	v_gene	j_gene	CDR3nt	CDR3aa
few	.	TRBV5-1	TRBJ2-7	TGCGCCAGCAGCTTGGCTACAATGTACGAGCAGTACTTC	CASSLATMYEQYF
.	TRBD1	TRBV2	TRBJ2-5	TGTGCCAGCAGGACAGGGGGCTTGGAGACCCAGTACTTC	CASRTGGLETQYF
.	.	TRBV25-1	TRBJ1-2	TGTGCCAGCAGCTTTAATGTGAGGGCTAACTATGGCTACACCTTC	CASSFNVRANYGYTF
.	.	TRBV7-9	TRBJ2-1	TGTGCCAGCAGCTTAAGGACTAACGCAATCGATGAGCAGTTCTTC	CASSLRTNAIDEQFF
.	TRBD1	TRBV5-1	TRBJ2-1	TGCGCCAGCAGCGGGGGACAGCGAAGCAATGAGCAGTTCTTC	CASSGGQRSNEQFF
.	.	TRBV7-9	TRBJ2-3	TGTGCCAGCAGCTTGGCCCTTACAGATACGCAGTATTTT	CASSLALTDTQYF
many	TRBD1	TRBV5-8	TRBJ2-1	TGTGCCAGCAGCTGGGGACAGGGGACCTACAATGAGCAGTTCTTC	CASSWGQGTYNEQFF
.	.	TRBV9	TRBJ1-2	TGTGCCAGCAGCCGAGGCGGGGCAGCTAACTATGGCTACACCTTC	CASSRGGAANYGYTF
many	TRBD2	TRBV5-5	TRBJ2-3	TGTGCCAGCAGCTTTCTACCAATGGGAGGGGACGGGGATACGCAGTATTTT	CASSFLPMGGDGDTQYF
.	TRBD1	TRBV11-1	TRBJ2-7	TGTGCCAGCAGCCTCCCAATTGGACAGGGGGGACTCTACGAGCAGTACTTC	CASSLPIGQGGLYEQYF
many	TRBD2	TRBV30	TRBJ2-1	TGTGCCTGGAGTGTACTAGGACTAGCGAATGAGCAGTTCTTC	CAWSVLGLANEQFF
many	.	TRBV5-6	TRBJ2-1	TGTGCCAGCAGCCCGGAAATGAATGAGCAGTTCTTC	CASSPEMNEQFF
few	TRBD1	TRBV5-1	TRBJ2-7	TGCGCCAGCAGGCGGACAGGGGGCGGGAACGAGCAGTACTTC	CASRRTGGGNEQYF
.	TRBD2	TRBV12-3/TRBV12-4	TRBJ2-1	TGTGCCTGCAATGATGCGGCCACCGGGACTAGCGGGAGGGCCAGGGACAATGAGCAGTTCTTC	CACNDAATGTSGRARDNEQFF
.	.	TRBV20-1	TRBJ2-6	TGCAGTGCTAGAGTTGCGGGGGCGAACACTGAAGCTTTC	CSARVAGANTEAF
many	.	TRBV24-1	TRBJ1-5	TGTGCCACCAGTGATTTGCAGGGAGGTCAGCCCCAGCATTTT	CATSDLQGGQPQHF
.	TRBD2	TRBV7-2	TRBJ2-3	TGTGCCAGCAGACATGGGACTAGCGGGAGAGATACGCAGTATTTT	CASRHGTSGRDTQYF
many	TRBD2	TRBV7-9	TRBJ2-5	TGTGCCAGCAGCTTACTTAGCGGGGGGGCCCGGGAGACCCAGTACTTC	CASSLLSGGARETQYF
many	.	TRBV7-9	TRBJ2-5	TGTGCCGGCAGCTTAGAGCTAGGACAGTACTTC	CAGSLELGQYF
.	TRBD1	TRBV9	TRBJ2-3	TGTGCCAGCAGCGTAGGGGACAGAAACACAGATACGCAGTATTTT	CASSVGDRNTDTQYF
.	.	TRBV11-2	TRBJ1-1	TGTGCCAGCAGCTTAGAGGGCAGGGCTGGGGAGACTGAAGCTTTCTTT	CASSLEGRAGETEAFF
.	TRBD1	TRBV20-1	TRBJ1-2	TGCAGTGCTACCCTAGGGGGCGGCTATGGCTACACCTTC	CSATLGGGYGYTF
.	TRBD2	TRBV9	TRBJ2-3	TGTGCCAGCAGCGTAGGTAGCGGGAGTCCGAATACGCAGTATTTT	CASSVGSGSPNTQYF
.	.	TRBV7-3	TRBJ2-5	TGTGCCAGCAGTAGAGCTTTTCAAGAGACCCAGTACTTC	CASSRAFQETQYF
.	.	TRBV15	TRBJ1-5	TGTGCCACCAGCAGTGGACGGGTCAATCAGCCCCAGCGTTTT	CATSSGRVNQPQRF
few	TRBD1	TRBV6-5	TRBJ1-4	TGTGCCAGCAGTTCGGACAGGATTTCTAATGAAAAACTGTTTTTT	CASSSDRISNEKLFF
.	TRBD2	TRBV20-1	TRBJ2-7	TGCAGTGCTAAAAACCCCCTAGCGGGAGACTACTACGAGCAGTACTTC	CSAKNPLAGDYYEQYF
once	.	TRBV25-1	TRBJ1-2	TGTGCCAGCACCCCGGGCTCGCTCGTCTATGGCTACACCTTC	CASTPGSLVYGYTF
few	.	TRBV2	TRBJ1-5	TGTGCCAGCAGTCACAGGAATAGCAATCAGCCCCAGCATTTT	CASSHRNSNQPQHF
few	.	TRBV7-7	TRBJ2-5	TGTGCTAGCAGCTTTCTTTCTACAGGCGGAGAGACCCAGTACTTC	CASSFLSTGGETQYF
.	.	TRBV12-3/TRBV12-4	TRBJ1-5	TGTGCCAGCAGCCCACAGGGATTCTGGCAGCCCCAGCATTTT	CASSPQGFWQPQHF
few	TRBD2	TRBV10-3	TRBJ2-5	TGTGCCACAAACGCCGCAGGCGGGAGGGGAGTGGAGACCCAGTACTTC	CATNAAGGRGVETQYF
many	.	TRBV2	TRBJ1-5	TGTGCCAGCAGTGAAGCAGGAGGGTACAATCAGCCCCAGCATTTT	CASSEAGGYNQPQHF
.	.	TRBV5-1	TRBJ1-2	TGCGCCAGCAGCTTGGAGGGCAGGGGTAACTATGGCTACACCTTC	CASSLEGRGNYGYTF
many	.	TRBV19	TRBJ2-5	TGTGCCAGTAGTATCCGGGCAGGGGAATTGAGGGAGACCCAGTACTTC	CASSIRAGELRETQYF
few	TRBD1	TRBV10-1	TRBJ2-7	TGCGCCAGCAGTTCGGACAGGACCTACGAGCAGTACTTC	CASSSDRTYEQYF